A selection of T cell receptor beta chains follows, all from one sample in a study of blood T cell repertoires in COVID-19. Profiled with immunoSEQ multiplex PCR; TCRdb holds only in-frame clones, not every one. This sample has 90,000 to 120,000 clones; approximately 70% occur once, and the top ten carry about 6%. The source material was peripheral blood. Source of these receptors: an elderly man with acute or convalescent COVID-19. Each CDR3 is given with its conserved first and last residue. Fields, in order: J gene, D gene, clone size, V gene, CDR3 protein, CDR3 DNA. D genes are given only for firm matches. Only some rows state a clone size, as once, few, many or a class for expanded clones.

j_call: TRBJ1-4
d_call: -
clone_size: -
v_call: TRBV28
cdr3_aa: CASSLMAATNEKLFF
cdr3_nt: TGTGCCAGCAGTTTAATGGCGGCAACTAATGAAAAACTGTTTTTT

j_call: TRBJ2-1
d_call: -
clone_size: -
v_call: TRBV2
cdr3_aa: CASRGETEQFF
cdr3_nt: TGTGCCAGCAGGGGCGAAACTGAGCAGTTCTTC

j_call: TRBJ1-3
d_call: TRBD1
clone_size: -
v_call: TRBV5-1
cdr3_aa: CASSLLGQAGNTIYF
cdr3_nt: TGCGCCAGCAGCTTGTTGGGACAGGCTGGAAACACCATATATTTT

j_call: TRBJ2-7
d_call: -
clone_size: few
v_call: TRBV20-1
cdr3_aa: CSASPGSGVEQYF
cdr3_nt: TGCAGTGCTAGTCCCGGGTCAGGGGTCGAGCAGTACTTC

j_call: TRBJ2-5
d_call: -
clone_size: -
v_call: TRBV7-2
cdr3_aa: CASSLIFIGGQETQYF
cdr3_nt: TGTGCCAGCAGCTTAATATTTATCGGAGGCCAAGAGACCCAGTACTTC

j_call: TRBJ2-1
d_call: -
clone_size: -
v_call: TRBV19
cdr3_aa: CASSIGSARAHNEQFF
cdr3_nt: TGTGCCAGTAGTATAGGTAGCGCAAGGGCTCACAATGAGCAGTTCTTC

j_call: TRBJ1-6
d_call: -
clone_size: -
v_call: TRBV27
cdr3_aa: CASSFASNSNSPLHF
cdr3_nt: TGTGCCAGCAGTTTCGCGTCGAATTCTAATTCACCCCTCCACTTT

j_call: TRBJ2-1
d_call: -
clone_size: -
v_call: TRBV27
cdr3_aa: CASSLNRGGNNEQFF
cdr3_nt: TGTGCCAGCAGTTTAAACAGGGGGGGAAACAATGAGCAGTTCTTC

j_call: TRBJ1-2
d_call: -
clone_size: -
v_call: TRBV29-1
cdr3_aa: CSVWRQTNYGYTF
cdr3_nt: TGCAGCGTTTGGCGACAGACTAACTATGGCTACACCTTC

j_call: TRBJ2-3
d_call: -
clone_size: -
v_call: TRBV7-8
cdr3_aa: CASSLGVLADTQYF
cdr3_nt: TGTGCCAGCAGCTTAGGGGTCTTAGCGGATACGCAGTATTTT

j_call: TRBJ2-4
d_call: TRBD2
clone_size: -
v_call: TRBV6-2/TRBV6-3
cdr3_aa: CASSYAREGAKNIQYF
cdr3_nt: TGTGCCAGCAGTTACGCGAGGGAGGGAGCCAAAAACATTCAGTACTTC

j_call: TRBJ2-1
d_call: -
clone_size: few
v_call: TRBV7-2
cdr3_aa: CASSLYAMGAPYNEQFF
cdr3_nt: TGTGCCAGCAGCTTATACGCCATGGGGGCCCCCTACAATGAGCAGTTCTTC

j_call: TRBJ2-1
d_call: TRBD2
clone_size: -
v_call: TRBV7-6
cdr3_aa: CASSLSRGRSSYNEQFF
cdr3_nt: TGTGCCAGCAGCTTATCGCGGGGGAGGAGCTCCTACAATGAGCAGTTCTTC

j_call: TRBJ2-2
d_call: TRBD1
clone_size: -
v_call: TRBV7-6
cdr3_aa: CASSPLGTGSRELFF
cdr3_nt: TGTGCCAGCAGTCCCCTCGGGACAGGGTCCAGGGAGCTGTTTTTT

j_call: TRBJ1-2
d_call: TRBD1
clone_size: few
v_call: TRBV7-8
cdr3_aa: CASSLQGEANTF
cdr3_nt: TGTGCCAGCAGCTTACAGGGGGAGGCAAACACCTTC

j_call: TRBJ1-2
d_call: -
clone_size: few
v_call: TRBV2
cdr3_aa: CASSRDTINGYTF
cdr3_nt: TGTGCCAGCAGTAGGGACACCATTAATGGCTACACCTTC

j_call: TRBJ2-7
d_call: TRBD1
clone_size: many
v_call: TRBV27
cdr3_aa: CASSLGGTGHYEQYF
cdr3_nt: TGTGCCAGCAGTTTAGGCGGGACAGGGCACTACGAGCAGTACTTC

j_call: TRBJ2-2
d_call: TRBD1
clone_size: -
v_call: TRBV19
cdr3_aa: CASSPPGGVRLFF
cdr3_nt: TGTGCCAGTAGTCCCCCAGGGGGCGTAAGGCTGTTTTTT

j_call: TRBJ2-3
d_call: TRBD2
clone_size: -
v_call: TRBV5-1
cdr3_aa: CASSLGPTLAGASTDTQYF
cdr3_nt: TGCGCCAGCAGCTTGGGACCCACTCTAGCGGGAGCTAGCACAGATACGCAGTATTTT

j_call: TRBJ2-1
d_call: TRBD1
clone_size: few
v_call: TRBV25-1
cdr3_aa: CASSGGTGEYYNEQFF
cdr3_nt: TGTGCCAGCAGTGGAGGGACAGGGGAGTATTACAATGAGCAGTTCTTC

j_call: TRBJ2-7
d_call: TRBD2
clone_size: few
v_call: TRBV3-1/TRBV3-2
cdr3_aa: CASSYGTSGIGEQYF
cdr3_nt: TGTGCCAGCAGCTACGGGACTAGCGGGATCGGCGAGCAGTACTTC